Following are 3 T cell receptor beta chains from one sample sequenced in a study of cytomegalovirus exposure and HLA in healthy donors. A multiplex PCR was run with 60 Vbeta primers and 13 Jbeta primers. Assay: immunoSEQ multiplex PCR; the TCRdb copy retains only in-frame clones and omits some. The sample has 200,000 to 250,000 clones, around 89% seen once. Sequenced material: PBMCs. These receptors originate from a young woman in good health and CMV-seronegative.

The rearrangement joins TRBV4-3 to TRBJ1-1; TRBD1 matches 11 bases. This CDR3 contains 15 residues. V gave up 4 bases and J gave up 4 bases; unmatched junction bases: 5. Germline assignment: CDR1 LGHNA and CDR2 YSLEER. CDR3 nucleotide sequence: TGCGCCAGCAGCCGACCGGGACAGGGGGTCACTGAAGCTTTCTTT. This sequence encodes CASSRPGQGVTEAFF.

V usage is TRBV28 and J usage is TRBJ1-5; TRBD1 matches 10 bases. This CDR3 spans 15 amino acids. V was clipped by 4 bases and J by 2 bases; unmatched bases: 2. Looked up from germline, CDR1 is MDHEN and CDR2 is SYDVKM. CDR3 protein: CASSSTGGRNQPQHF. The CDR3 DNA reads TGTGCCAGCAGTTCGACAGGGGGCCGCAATCAGCCCCAGCATTTT.

This chain links TRBV7-2 with TRBJ2-1; D gene unclear. Germline CDR1 and CDR2: SGHTA and FQGNSA. The V gene lost 2 bases and the J gene lost 2 bases, with 10 bases spanning the gap. The CDR3 has 15 amino acids. The CDR3: CASSLFENTYNEQFF. DNA of the CDR3: TGTGCCAGCAGCTTATTCGAGAATACCTACAATGAGCAGTTCTTC.